Described below is a single T cell receptor (beta chain) sequence and its context. Its antigen is currently unknown. This entry belongs to a study of memory B cells and T cells in multiple sclerosis. V shed 4 bases, J shed 5 bases, and the junction held 4 bases outside the gene matches. In germline, CDR1 is MNHEY, CDR2 SMNVEV (reference sequence). This CDR3 region has 14 residues. Stimulus-free culture yielded autoproliferating CFSE-dim and non-proliferating CFSE-high T cells, each sequenced separately. Pooled replicate wells came from approximately 51 million CFSE-labeled PBMCs cultured less than eight days without stimulus. Clones were read by immunoSEQ multiplex PCR, and TCRdb kept only the in-frame ones, dropping some. The sample has 46,000 or so clones; about 80% are singletons.

This chain connects TRBV27 to TRBJ1-5; TRBD1 matches 8 bases. The sequence derives from a human donor with multiple sclerosis. The sequencing sample was made of PBMCs from blood kept in culture. The CDR3 region has the DNA TGTGCCAGCAGTTCTACAGGGGGTCATCAGCCCCAGCATTTT. Translated: CASSSTGGHQPQHF.